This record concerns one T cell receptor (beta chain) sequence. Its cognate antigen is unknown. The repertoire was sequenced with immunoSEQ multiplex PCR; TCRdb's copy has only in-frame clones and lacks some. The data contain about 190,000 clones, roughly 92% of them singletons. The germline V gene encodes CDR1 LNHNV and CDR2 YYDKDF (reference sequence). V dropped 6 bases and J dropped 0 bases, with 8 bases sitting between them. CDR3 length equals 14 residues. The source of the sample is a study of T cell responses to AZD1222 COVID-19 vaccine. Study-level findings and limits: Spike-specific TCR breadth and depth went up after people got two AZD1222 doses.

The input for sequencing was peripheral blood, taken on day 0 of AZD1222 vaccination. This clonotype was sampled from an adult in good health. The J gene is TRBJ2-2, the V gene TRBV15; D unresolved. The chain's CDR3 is CATREGTNTGELFF. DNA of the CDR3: TGTGCCACCAGGGAAGGAACGAACACCGGGGAGCTGTTTTTT.